These T cell receptor beta chains were read from a single sample in a study of lymphopenia after photon versus proton radiotherapy. Profiling relied on immunoSEQ multiplex PCR, and the TCRdb table lists in-frame clones only, not all of them. Among around 16,000 clones listed, 88% were seen once. The starting material was peripheral blood, obtained from a patient treated with proton-based radiotherapy. Receptors originate from a woman aged 55-70 years with cholangiocarcinoma. Some clones in this sample may be carry-over from other donors' samples. Each CDR3 is given with its conserved first and last residue. Each record gives: J gene, V gene, CDR3 protein.

TRBJ2-3 | TRBV5-4 | CASSSSGGLGFTQYF
TRBJ1-2 | TRBV4-1 | CASSQEDRGRVNYGYTF
TRBJ1-2 | TRBV4-3 | CASSQLREARNYGYTF
TRBJ1-2 | TRBV4-1 | CASSQDQTVGYGYTF
TRBJ1-1 | TRBV5-1 | CASSFQATGMNTEAFF
TRBJ2-7 | TRBV9 | CASSAGTGGYEQYF
TRBJ2-1 | TRBV4-3 | CASSQGGGGRSYNEQFF
TRBJ2-7 | TRBV29-1 | CSAGLAGGDRQYF
TRBJ2-5 | TRBV4-1 | CASSLMDSQETQYF
TRBJ1-3 | TRBV11-2 | CASSLGFTGGSGNTIYF
TRBJ2-7 | TRBV5-1 | CASSFGRGLNSYEQYF
TRBJ2-7 | TRBV7-2 | CASSWTGTYEQYF
TRBJ1-1 | TRBV19 | CASSIVKVAGMNTEAFF
TRBJ2-5 | TRBV5-1 | CASSPLGQGREETQYF
TRBJ1-1 | TRBV21-1 | CASPRDREGTEAFF
TRBJ2-7 | TRBV9 | CASSPRDYSYEQYF
TRBJ2-7 | TRBV18 | CASSPIKGDEQYF